This T cell receptor beta chain was identified in a study of T-cell reconstitution after alpha-beta-depleted transplantation in children. This CDR3 comprises 14 residues. Trimming removed 2 bases at V and 5 bases at J, with 12 bases between. Germline V gene lookup returns CDR1 SGHTA and CDR2 FQGNSA. This clonotype was detected ten times or more. The authors prepared the TCRbeta library with unique molecular identifiers. Via MiXCR, TCRdb re-called the PCR reads, giving one row per CDR3 protein. The sample gives more than 550,000 distinct CDR3 sequences, 8% to 11% of which show up once; less than 5% is in the top ten.

The clonotype comes from a human donor who donated a stem cell graft to a child with acute myeloid leukemia. This chain joins TRBV7-2 and TRBJ2-5; no reliable D call. The material was PBMCs from the stem cell graft donor, obtained from the stem cell graft. CDR3 coding DNA: TGTGCCAGCAGCTTAACTTTGCCAGCGGAGACCCAGTACTTC. It is translated as CASSLTLPAETQYF. The full variable domain, rest sourced from reference TRBV7-2 and TRBJ2-5, is GAGVSQSPSNKVTEKGKDVELRCDPISGHTALYWYRQSLGQGLEFLIYFQGNSAPDKSGLPSDRFSAERTGGSVSTLTIQRTQQEDSAVYLCASSLTLPAETQYFGPGTRLLVL.